Each of the 21 T cell receptor beta chains below was sequenced from the same sample in a study of shared clonotypes between healthy human individuals. TCRdb's table, derived via immunoSEQ multiplex PCR, lists solely in-frame clones and lacks some. The data contain millions of clones, around nine tenths of them singletons. The sample was naive CD4+ T cells sorted from blood. Subset described: CD45RA+ positively selected. These receptors came from a man between 18 and 29 years old in good health.

The rearrangement links TRBV2 to TRBJ2-2, with D unresolved. The length of the CDR3 is 12 residues. The V end was cut by 3 bases, the J end by 9 bases, with 8 bases between. CDR1 is SNHLY and CDR2 is FYNNEI in the germline V gene. CDR3 sequence reads: CASSEAGRELFF. The CDR3, as DNA: TGTGCCAGCAGTGAGGCCGGCAGGGAGCTGTTTTTT.

The J gene is TRBJ2-7, the V gene TRBV5-5; tentatively, D is TRBD1 (6 bases). The length of the CDR3 is 16 residues. The V end lost 0 bases, the J end lost 3 bases, and 16 bases lay between the germline ends. CDR1 and CDR2 from the germline V gene are SGHKS and YYEKEE (reference sequence). DNA for the CDR3: TGTGCCAGCAGCTTGGATGTAGACAGGACGAGCTACGAGCAGTACTTC. This sequence encodes CASSLDVDRTSYEQYF.

This chain links TRBV29-1 with TRBJ2-5; D is unclear. V lost 4 bases, J lost 5 bases, and 20 bases lay in between. Germline values: CDR1 SQVTM, CDR2 ANQGSEA. This CDR3 is built from 15 residues. The DNA for the CDR3 is TGCAGCGTTGCGTCCCCCGGCAACTCCAGGGAGACCCAGTACTTC. This translates into CSVASPGNSRETQYF.

The chain recombines TRBV7-9 with TRBJ1-2; the D gene is possibly TRBD1 (6 bases). The V gene's germline CDR1 is SEHNR and CDR2 FQNEAQ (reference sequence). The CDR3 sequence is 15 residues long. V was clipped by 4 bases and J by 1 base, with 13 bases between them. CDR3 DNA: TGTGCCAGCAGCTCTTGGACAGAAATTAACTATGGCTACACCTTC. Translation gives CASSSWTEINYGYTF.

As to this clone: The sample holds other DNA sequences that translate to the same CDR3. V gene TRBV6-1 combines with J gene TRBJ2-7, with a weak D call TRBD1 (5 bases). Deletions cut 2 bases from V and 6 bases from J, with 8 bases between. The CDR3 totals 12 residues. In germline, CDR1 is MNHNS, CDR2 SASEGT. CDR3: CASSEQGGEQYF. CDR3 coding DNA: TGTGCCAGCAGTGAACAGGGCGGCGAGCAGTACTTC.

This clone was seen a single time. The chain carries TRBV29-1 and TRBJ2-6; unclear D gene. Germline V gives CDR1 SQVTM, CDR2 ANQGSEA. The length of the CDR3 is 11 residues. Trimming left V 5 bases short and J 4 bases short, with 3 bases between. The CDR3 nucleotides read TGCAGCGTTCTAGGGGCCAACGTCCTGACTTTC. Amino acids: CSVLGANVLTF.

CDR3 loop: CASSVAGYQETQYF. In DNA form, the CDR3 reads TGTGCCAGCAGTGTAGCGGGGTACCAAGAGACCCAGTACTTC. This sequence joins TRBV27 and TRBJ2-5, with 8 bases identical to TRBD2. The junction had 2 bases not matched to a gene; V was cut back by 5 bases and J by 0 bases. Germline assignment: CDR1 MNHEY and CDR2 SMNVEV (reference sequence). CDR3 size: 14 residues.

The table lists this clone with a count of one. Other nucleotide sequences in the sample specify the same CDR3. The CDR3 spells CASSPAETQYF. Here the CDR3 DNA reads TGTGCCAGCTCACCTGCAGAGACCCAGTACTTC. The V gene is TRBV18, the J gene TRBJ2-5; no firm D call. Trimming took off 3 bases at V and 4 bases at J, with 3 bases between the two ends. CDR1 and CDR2 from the germline V gene are KGHSH and LQKENI. The CDR3 runs 11 residues.

This chain connects TRBV10-3 to TRBJ2-1; 8 bases agree with TRBD1. The CDR3 is 15 residues long. Germline loops: CDR1 ENHRY, CDR2 SYGVKD. The trim removed 2 bases at V and 3 bases at J, leaving 3 bases unmatched. The chain's CDR3 is CAISEGQGGYNEQFF. DNA for the CDR3: TGTGCCATCAGTGAGGGACAGGGTGGCTACAATGAGCAGTTCTTC.

This chain links TRBV2 with TRBJ2-1; maybe TRBD1 (5 bases). This CDR3 has 16 residues. Germline CDR1 reads SNHLY; CDR2 reads FYNNEI. Deletions cut 6 bases from V and 4 bases from J, with 19 bases between. CDR3 coding DNA: TGTGCCAGCAGGCCCGAAGGGGCCTCGACGTACAATGAGCAGTTCTTC. Its protein is CASRPEGASTYNEQFF.

The rearrangement links TRBV7-2 to TRBJ1-6; D unclear. The germline V gene encodes CDR1 SGHTA and CDR2 FQGNSA. The CDR3 has 13 amino acids. V lost 1 base to trimming and J lost 9 bases, with 7 bases between them. DNA of the CDR3: TGTGCCAGCAGCTTAGGAACGGGTTCACCCCTCCACTTT. Protein: CASSLGTGSPLHF.

J is TRBJ2-3 and V is TRBV25-1; D is perhaps TRBD1 (5 bases). V was trimmed by 6 bases and J by 2 bases, leaving 15 bases between them. Per the germline V gene, CDR1 is MGHDK and CDR2 is SYGVNS. The CDR3 has 15 amino acids. The CDR3 loop is CASSLGAPYTDTQYF. CDR3 coding DNA: TGTGCCAGCAGCTTAGGGGCACCTTACACAGATACGCAGTATTTT.

A single count supports this clone. CDR3 sequence (DNA): TGTGCCAGCAGTTTCCACAGGGACGAGCAGTACTTC. It specifies CASSFHRDEQYF. The chain couples TRBV6-6 to TRBJ2-7, with D possibly being TRBD1 (6 bases). The ends were cut back, 4 bases at V and 5 bases at J, with 9 bases in the middle. The CDR3 is 12 amino acids. Germline lookup yields CDR1 MNHNY and CDR2 SVGAGI (reference sequence).

V usage is TRBV6-6 and J usage is TRBJ2-1; the D gene is possibly TRBD1 (6 bases). Germline loops: CDR1 MNHNY, CDR2 SVGAGI (reference sequence). The CDR3 is 12 amino acids. The V and J ends lost 9 bases and 10 bases respectively, with 16 bases between them. The CDR3 protein is CASGQGIGEQFF. CDR3 sequence (DNA): TGTGCCAGTGGCCAGGGGATAGGCGAGCAGTTCTTC.

The chain carries TRBV18 and TRBJ1-1; D remains ambiguous. This CDR3 has 14 amino acids. Between the trimmed V and J ends, which lost 5 bases and 1 base, there was a span of 11 bases. Germline values: CDR1 KGHSH, CDR2 LQKENI. The chain's CDR3 is CASSSLRGNTEAFF. Written as DNA, the CDR3 is TGTGCCAGCTCATCGCTGAGAGGGAACACTGAAGCTTTCTTT.

The V and J genes are TRBV5-1 and TRBJ1-2, with 8 nucleotides matching TRBD1. The CDR3 is made up of 17 amino acids. Germline lookup yields CDR1 SGHRS and CDR2 YFSETQ. V trimming: 4 bases; J trimming: 4 bases; junction bases outside the gene matches: 15. The CDR3 loop reads CASSPSPTGEFVYGYTF. The CDR3 nucleotides are TGCGCCAGCAGCCCCTCCCCGACAGGGGAGTTCGTCTATGGCTACACCTTC. The variable domain in full, with the rest retrieved from reference TRBV5-1 and TRBJ1-2, is KAGVTQTPRYLIKTRGQQVTLSCSPISGHRSVSWYQQTPGQGLQFLFEYFSETQRNKGNFPGRFSGRQFSNSRSEMNVSTLELGDSALYLCASSPSPTGEFVYGYTFGSGTRLTVV.

The CDR3 is CASSEVLGIPTGELFF. In DNA, the CDR3 is TGTGCCAGCAGTGAGGTGCTGGGGATACCTACCGGGGAGCTGTTTTTT. The chain employs TRBV2 and TRBJ2-2; D is unresolved. The CDR3 covers 16 residues. CDR1 SNHLY and CDR2 FYNNEI come from the germline V gene. V dropped 3 bases and J dropped 5 bases, with 16 bases sitting between them.

V and J are TRBV5-4 and TRBJ1-3; D not certain. Per germline, CDR1 SGHNT and CDR2 YYREEE (reference sequence). V was trimmed by 3 bases and J by 0 bases, leaving 7 bases between them. The CDR3 runs 14 residues. The CDR3 spells CASSSDVSGNTIYF. The DNA for the CDR3 is TGTGCCAGCAGCTCCGACGTCTCTGGAAACACCATATATTTT.

Regarding this clone: The junction differs from germline at one of its ends, possibly a read error. The V and J genes are TRBV9 and TRBJ2-5, with D perhaps TRBD1 (6 bases). The CDR3 totals 14 residues. Germline lookup yields CDR1 SGDLS and CDR2 YYNGEE. CDR3 DNA sequence: TGTGCCAGCAGCTTCGGGACATCGCAAGGGACCCAGTACTTC. Protein: CASSFGTSQGTQYF.

The chain uses TRBV21-1 and TRBJ2-7; the table's D call, TRBD2, has no DNA check behind it. TRBV21-1 is tagged as a pseudogene. This CDR3 has 15 residues. The CDR3 loop reads CASSSQTSGRSEQYF. The CDR3 DNA reads TGTGCCAGCAGCAGTCAGACTAGCGGGAGAAGTGAGCAGTACTTC.

This rearrangement joins TRBV10-3 to TRBJ2-5; no clear D gene. V lost 6 bases, J lost 2 bases, and 10 bases lay in between. This CDR3 comprises 13 residues. Germline V gene data show CDR1 as ENHRY and CDR2 as SYGVKD. CDR3 coding DNA: TGTGCCATCAGAACTCAGGAGCAAGAGACCCAGTACTTC. This sequence encodes CAIRTQEQETQYF.